The 5 T cell receptor beta chains below were found in one sample sequenced in a study of blood T cell repertoires in COVID-19. The repertoire was sequenced with immunoSEQ multiplex PCR; TCRdb's copy has only in-frame clones and lacks some. The sample yields about 70,000 clones, about 90% seen once. What was sequenced was peripheral blood. The receptors come from a man aged 55 to 70 with acute or convalescent COVID-19.

In its sample, this clone was seen once. The chain employs TRBV24-1 and TRBJ1-5, with D unclear. The ends were cut back, 6 bases at V and 5 bases at J, with 13 bases in the middle. Germline assignment: CDR1 KGHDR and CDR2 SFDVKD. There are 14 residues in the CDR3. This chain's CDR3 is CATSSGVGDQPQHF. The CDR3 DNA is TGTGCCACCAGTAGTGGTGTCGGTGATCAGCCCCAGCATTTT.

This chain connects TRBV14 to TRBJ2-7; D is perhaps TRBD2 (5 bases). The V end lost 3 bases, the J end lost 10 bases, and 13 bases lay between the germline ends. Looked up from germline, CDR1 is SGHDN and CDR2 is FVKESK. This CDR3 has 12 amino acids. As DNA, the CDR3 is TGTGCCAGCAGCCAGCTACCGGGATTACAGTACTTC. Residues: CASSQLPGLQYF.

J is TRBJ1-3 and V is TRBV6-7; no reliable D call. TRBV6-7 is an open reading frame whose function is uncertain. The ends were cut back, 7 bases at V and 0 bases at J, with 7 bases in the middle. This CDR3 region has 13 residues. For the CDR3, the DNA is TGTGCCAGCACTTCTCTCTCTGGAAACACCATATATTTT. It is translated as CASTSLSGNTIYF.

The chain carries TRBV21-1 and TRBJ1-1; TRBD1, the D gene given by the table, was not confirmed from the DNA. TRBV21-1 constitutes a pseudogene. This CDR3 is built from 18 residues. This CDR3 reads CASSKCVFRVPPRTEAFF. CDR3 DNA: TGTGCCAGCAGCAAATGCGTGTTCAGGGTCCCTCCTAGAACTGAAGCTTTCTTT.

In the case of this clone: The sample holds other DNA sequences that translate to the same CDR3. This rearrangement joins TRBV20-1 to TRBJ1-1, with no clear D. The CDR3 covers 11 residues. Germline V CDR1 and CDR2: DFQATT, SNEGSKA (reference sequence). The V gene lost 3 bases and the J gene lost 8 bases, with 10 bases spanning the gap. The CDR3 DNA is TGCAGTGCTAGCAGGCAGACCGAAGCTTTCTTT. Its translation is CSASRQTEAFF.